The 11 T cell receptor beta chains below were found in one sample sequenced in a study of blood T cell repertoires in COVID-19. Only in-frame clones appear in the TCRdb table, and some are missing; sequencing was by immunoSEQ multiplex PCR. The profile shows fewer than 85,000 clones, 87% of them singletons. Material: peripheral blood. The receptors were sampled from a middle-aged man with active COVID-19.

Details on this clone: A read error may produce the germline difference seen at one junction end. The V call is TRBV7-7, the J call TRBJ2-7, with D maybe TRBD1 (6 bases). The CDR3 consists of 15 residues. Germline V lookup: CDR1 SSHAT, CDR2 FNYEAQ (reference sequence). The CDR3 DNA sequence: TGTGCTAGCAGCTTATCAAGCAGGACAGACTACGAGCAGTACTTC. Translation: CASSLSSRTDYEQYF.

The chain's CDR3 is CASSPRRTGRHTGELFF. CDR3 sequence (DNA): TGTGCCAGCAGCCCCCGCCGAACAGGGCGCCACACCGGGGAGCTGTTTTTT. J is TRBJ2-2 and V is TRBV9; D possibly corresponds to TRBD1 (6 bases). Trimming removed 4 bases at V and 3 bases at J, with 19 bases between. The germline V gene encodes CDR1 SGDLS and CDR2 YYNGEE. This CDR3 is built from 17 residues.

The chain has TRBV11-3 and TRBJ2-7, with 12 bases that match TRBD1. The CDR3 length is 19 residues. Germline trimming cut 2 bases from V and 0 bases from J; bases unmatched to any gene: 11. The V gene's germline CDR1 is SGHNT and CDR2 YENEEA. DNA of the CDR3: TGTGCCAGCAGCTTATGGAGGGACAGGGGGCCCTTAACCTCCTACGAGCAGTACTTC. Translated: CASSLWRDRGPLTSYEQYF.

This clone has only a few counts. The chain uses TRBV6-2 or TRBV6-3 and TRBJ2-3, with D unresolved. Germline loops: CDR1 MNHEY, CDR2 SVGEGT. V lost 4 bases and J lost 3, with 8 bases in between. This CDR3 is 13 amino acids long. CDR3: CASSSNITDTQYF. In nucleotides, the CDR3 is TGTGCCAGCAGTTCAAACATTACAGATACGCAGTATTTT.

The chain joins TRBV5-6 to TRBJ2-1; a weak D match, TRBD2 (6 bases). CDR3 length equals 15 residues. V lost 4 bases, J lost 2 bases, and 13 bases lay in between. Germline V gives CDR1 SGHDT, CDR2 YYEEEE. The DNA of the CDR3 is TGTGCCAGCAGCCACGGTGCGGGGACCTACAATGAGCAGTTCTTC. This encodes CASSHGAGTYNEQFF.

The V and J genes are TRBV7-9 and TRBJ2-1, with 7 bases matching TRBD2. J was trimmed by 9 bases and V by 0 bases; bases with no gene match: 11. In germline, CDR1 is SEHNR, CDR2 FQNEAQ (reference sequence). The CDR3 has 16 amino acids. The CDR3 spells CASSLAWTIRGVEQFF. The CDR3 DNA follows: TGTGCCAGCAGCTTAGCTTGGACCATCCGGGGGGTTGAGCAGTTCTTC.

This chain joins TRBV24-1 and TRBJ1-2; a possible D gene is TRBD1 (5 bases). Trimming cost V 9 bases and J 8 bases, with 12 bases left between them. This CDR3 is 11 amino acids long. Per the germline V gene, CDR1 is KGHDR and CDR2 is SFDVKD. CDR3 sequence: CATGAQEGYTF. The DNA for the CDR3 is TGTGCCACCGGGGCACAGGAGGGCTACACCTTC.

The sample holds a few counts of this clone. This chain connects TRBV9 to TRBJ2-2, with D possibly TRBD1 on 6 matching bases. This CDR3 region has 13 residues. Germline V gives CDR1 SGDLS, CDR2 YYNGEE. The V end lost 4 bases, the J end lost 4 bases, and 8 bases lay between the germline ends. In DNA, the CDR3 is TGTGCCAGCAGCTACAGGGTCACCGGGGAGCTGTTTTTT. Translation gives CASSYRVTGELFF.

This chain links TRBV20-1 with TRBJ2-7, with TRBD2 as a possible D gene (5 bases). Germline V lookup: CDR1 DFQATT, CDR2 SNEGSKA (reference sequence). The CDR3 extends over 14 amino acids. Trimming left V 3 bases short and J 3 bases short, with 15 bases between. CDR3 DNA: TGCAGTGCTAGTATGCCCCACGGGGTCTACGAGCAGTACTTC. It codes for CSASMPHGVYEQYF.

The chain recombines TRBV20-1 with TRBJ1-1; no clear D. The CDR3 consists of 11 residues. Germline V lookup: CDR1 DFQATT, CDR2 SNEGSKA (reference sequence). Trimming shortened V by 1 base and J by 6 bases, and 6 bases separated the two germline ends. CDR3 DNA: TGCAGTGCTAGAGGACACTCTGAAGCTTTCTTT. It encodes CSARGHSEAFF.

The chain is built from TRBV10-3 and TRBJ1-3; 7 nucleotides match TRBD1. Germline lookup yields CDR1 ENHRY and CDR2 SYGVKD. V lost 6 bases, J lost 6 bases, and 11 bases stayed unmatched. This CDR3 spans 15 amino acids. CDR3 sequence (DNA): TGTGCCATCAGATCAGACAGGGTGCAAAAAAACACCATATATTTT. This sequence encodes CAIRSDRVQKNTIYF.